Listed below are T cell receptor beta chains from one sample, sequenced in a study of cytomegalovirus exposure and HLA in healthy donors. TCRdb keeps only in-frame clones here, not all; method: immunoSEQ multiplex PCR. This sample has 130,000 or so clones, with around 82% found just once. The sequenced material came from PBMCs. The receptors were sampled from a man between 18 and 29 years old in good health and CMV-seropositive. The CDR3 runs from the conserved cysteine through the conserved F or W. A D gene is named only where the DNA matches it firmly. The size of a clone is reported for some rows only, either as once, few or many, or as a class for expanded clones.

j_gene: TRBJ2-1; v_gene: TRBV28; d_gene: TRBD1; abundance: NA; CDR3nt: TGTGCCAGCAGATATACAGGGGTAAGGAGTGAGCAGTTCTTC; CDR3aa: CASRYTGVRSEQFF
j_gene: TRBJ1-2; v_gene: TRBV28; d_gene: TRBD1; abundance: few; CDR3nt: TGTGCCACCCGAGAGACAGGGGACTATGGCTACACCTTC; CDR3aa: CATRETGDYGYTF
j_gene: TRBJ2-2; v_gene: TRBV5-1; d_gene: TRBD1; abundance: NA; CDR3nt: TGCGCCAGCAGCTTGGCCGGCAGGGGGATCACCGGGGAGCTGTTTTTT; CDR3aa: CASSLAGRGITGELFF
j_gene: TRBJ1-2; v_gene: TRBV28; d_gene: TRBD1; abundance: NA; CDR3nt: TGTGCCAGCAGTTCCTCCGGGACAGGGAACTGGGGCTACACCTTC; CDR3aa: CASSSSGTGNWGYTF
j_gene: TRBJ2-1; v_gene: TRBV28; d_gene: NA; abundance: NA; CDR3nt: TGTGCCAGCAGTTTTGTGGAGATTCCGATCAATGAGCAGTTCTTC; CDR3aa: CASSFVEIPINEQFF
j_gene: TRBJ2-2; v_gene: TRBV7-9; d_gene: TRBD2; abundance: NA; CDR3nt: TGTGCCAGCAGCCCTCGGGGGGACCCGAACACCGGGGAGCTGTTTTTT; CDR3aa: CASSPRGDPNTGELFF
j_gene: TRBJ2-1; v_gene: TRBV2; d_gene: NA; abundance: NA; CDR3nt: TGTGCCAGCAGTGAAGACAGGTATGAGCAGTTCTTC; CDR3aa: CASSEDRYEQFF
j_gene: TRBJ1-1; v_gene: TRBV11-2; d_gene: TRBD1; abundance: NA; CDR3nt: TGTGCCAGCAGTCCATTATCCGGGACAGGGGGCACTGAAGCTTTCTTT; CDR3aa: CASSPLSGTGGTEAFF
j_gene: TRBJ1-1; v_gene: TRBV28; d_gene: TRBD1; abundance: NA; CDR3nt: TGTGCCAGCAGCTTTCCCGGGACAGTCACTTACATGAACACTGAAGCTTTCTTT; CDR3aa: CASSFPGTVTYMNTEAFF
j_gene: TRBJ2-1; v_gene: TRBV21-1; d_gene: NA; abundance: NA; CDR3nt: TGTGCCAGCACGGGGGAGAATGAGCAGTTCTTC; CDR3aa: CASTGENEQFF
j_gene: TRBJ1-1; v_gene: TRBV18; d_gene: NA; abundance: NA; CDR3nt: TGTGCCAGCTCGGGGCCACCCTTGGTGAACACTGAAGCTTTCTTT; CDR3aa: CASSGPPLVNTEAFF
j_gene: TRBJ2-7; v_gene: TRBV2; d_gene: TRBD2; abundance: medium-sized; CDR3nt: TGTGCCAGCAGTCGACTAGCGGGGCCCAACGAGCAGTACTTC; CDR3aa: CASSRLAGPNEQYF
j_gene: TRBJ1-2; v_gene: TRBV30; d_gene: NA; abundance: once; CDR3nt: TGTGCCTGGAGTGTACAGGGATATGGCTACACCTTC; CDR3aa: CAWSVQGYGYTF
j_gene: TRBJ1-2; v_gene: TRBV18; d_gene: TRBD1; abundance: NA; CDR3nt: TGTGCCAGCTCACCCGACAGGGGCTATGGCTACACCTTC; CDR3aa: CASSPDRGYGYTF
j_gene: TRBJ2-7; v_gene: TRBV5-1; d_gene: TRBD1; abundance: NA; CDR3nt: TGCGCCAGCAGCATCGACAGGGCCTACGAGCAGTACTTC; CDR3aa: CASSIDRAYEQYF
j_gene: TRBJ2-5; v_gene: TRBV28; d_gene: NA; abundance: NA; CDR3nt: TGTGCCAGCAGTTACTGGCGGGGATGGACCCAGTACTTC; CDR3aa: CASSYWRGWTQYF
j_gene: TRBJ1-3; v_gene: TRBV21-1; d_gene: NA; abundance: NA; CDR3nt: TGTGCCAGCATCATATGGGAGACAGGGACTGGAAACACCATATATTTT; CDR3aa: CASIIWETGTGNTIYF
j_gene: TRBJ1-1; v_gene: TRBV5-1; d_gene: TRBD1; abundance: NA; CDR3nt: TGCGCCAGCAGCCCCTCCGGGACAGGGGGCGGCACTGAAGCTTTCTTT; CDR3aa: CASSPSGTGGGTEAFF
j_gene: TRBJ1-5; v_gene: TRBV11-2; d_gene: TRBD1; abundance: few; CDR3nt: TGTGCCAGCAGCCCCAGGGGGGTCAATCAGCCCCAGCATTTT; CDR3aa: CASSPRGVNQPQHF
j_gene: TRBJ1-4; v_gene: TRBV6-1; d_gene: TRBD1; abundance: NA; CDR3nt: TGTGCCAGCAGTGGGGGACAGGCGAATGAAAAACTGTTTTTT; CDR3aa: CASSGGQANEKLFF
j_gene: TRBJ1-1; v_gene: TRBV27; d_gene: NA; abundance: NA; CDR3nt: TGTGCCAGCAGTTTATCTAATTCTTTGAACACTGAAGCTTTCTTT; CDR3aa: CASSLSNSLNTEAFF
j_gene: TRBJ1-1; v_gene: TRBV5-1; d_gene: TRBD1; abundance: NA; CDR3nt: TGCGCCAGCAGCTTGGTACCACAGGGGGCGGCGGCTTTCTTT; CDR3aa: CASSLVPQGAAAFF
j_gene: TRBJ2-7; v_gene: TRBV6-5; d_gene: NA; abundance: NA; CDR3nt: TGTGCCAGCAGATCCAACGGGTATGGCGAGCAGTACTTC; CDR3aa: CASRSNGYGEQYF
j_gene: TRBJ2-1; v_gene: TRBV7-8; d_gene: NA; abundance: NA; CDR3nt: TGTGCCAGCAGCACAGCAGGGTCCTTAGAGCAGTTCTTC; CDR3aa: CASSTAGSLEQFF
j_gene: TRBJ1-5; v_gene: TRBV6-5; d_gene: TRBD1; abundance: NA; CDR3nt: TGTGCCAGCAGAGCCGACAGGGGGAACAATCAGCCCCAGCATTTT; CDR3aa: CASRADRGNNQPQHF
j_gene: TRBJ1-2; v_gene: TRBV11-2; d_gene: NA; abundance: NA; CDR3nt: TGTGCCAGCAGCTTACGGGCAGGGTTTGGCTACACCTTC; CDR3aa: CASSLRAGFGYTF
j_gene: TRBJ1-2; v_gene: TRBV6-6; d_gene: NA; abundance: NA; CDR3nt: TGTGCCAGCAGTTCAGTCTATCCAAGGGGTAACTATGGCTACACCTTC; CDR3aa: CASSSVYPRGNYGYTF
j_gene: TRBJ1-2; v_gene: TRBV27; d_gene: TRBD1; abundance: few; CDR3nt: TGTGCCAGCAGTTTGGGACAGGGAAGCGCTTATGGCTACACCTTC; CDR3aa: CASSLGQGSAYGYTF
j_gene: TRBJ1-5; v_gene: TRBV29-1; d_gene: NA; abundance: NA; CDR3nt: TGCAGCGCTGCCGGGAGTCACCCCAATCAGCCCCAGCATTTT; CDR3aa: CSAAGSHPNQPQHF
j_gene: TRBJ1-4; v_gene: TRBV6-5; d_gene: TRBD1; abundance: NA; CDR3nt: TGTGCCAGCAGTTACTCGGGACAGCTTAATGAAAAACTGTTTTTT; CDR3aa: CASSYSGQLNEKLFF
j_gene: TRBJ2-1; v_gene: TRBV7-6; d_gene: TRBD2; abundance: NA; CDR3nt: TGTGCCAGCAGCGCCGGGACTAGCAATGAGCAGTTCTTC; CDR3aa: CASSAGTSNEQFF
j_gene: TRBJ2-7; v_gene: TRBV7-8; d_gene: TRBD2; abundance: NA; CDR3nt: TGTGCCAGCAGCCAAACGGAAGGGGGACTAGGCTCCTACGAGCAGTACTTC; CDR3aa: CASSQTEGGLGSYEQYF
j_gene: TRBJ1-3; v_gene: TRBV6-1; d_gene: TRBD1; abundance: NA; CDR3nt: TGTGCCAGCAGAGACAGGGGGTCTGGAAACACCATATATTTT; CDR3aa: CASRDRGSGNTIYF
j_gene: TRBJ2-4; v_gene: TRBV28; d_gene: NA; abundance: NA; CDR3nt: TGTGCCAGCAGTTTAAGGGGCAGGGCTAACATTCAGTACTTC; CDR3aa: CASSLRGRANIQYF
j_gene: TRBJ2-1; v_gene: TRBV19; d_gene: TRBD2; abundance: NA; CDR3nt: TGTGCCAGTAGTAAGGGACTAGCGGGAAGACGGAGCTACAATGAGCAGTTCTTC; CDR3aa: CASSKGLAGRRSYNEQFF
j_gene: TRBJ2-2; v_gene: TRBV2; d_gene: TRBD1; abundance: NA; CDR3nt: TGTGCCAGCAGTGAAGGGGGGACAGTGGACGCTAGGGAGCTGTTTTTT; CDR3aa: CASSEGGTVDARELFF
j_gene: TRBJ1-4; v_gene: TRBV28; d_gene: NA; abundance: NA; CDR3nt: TGTGCCAGCAGTTTACCCAACAGTGGAAAACTGTTTTTT; CDR3aa: CASSLPNSGKLFF
j_gene: TRBJ1-3; v_gene: TRBV30; d_gene: NA; abundance: once; CDR3nt: TGTGCCTGGAGTTCTCCTGGAAACACCATATATTTT; CDR3aa: CAWSSPGNTIYF
j_gene: TRBJ2-4; v_gene: TRBV7-2; d_gene: TRBD2; abundance: NA; CDR3nt: TGTGCCAGCAGCTCAGATCTAGCGGGAGTAGCCAAAAACATTCAGTACTTC; CDR3aa: CASSSDLAGVAKNIQYF
j_gene: TRBJ1-2; v_gene: TRBV7-2; d_gene: TRBD1; abundance: NA; CDR3nt: TGTGCCAGCAGCGGCGGGACAGGGGTTAACTATGGCTACACCTTC; CDR3aa: CASSGGTGVNYGYTF
j_gene: TRBJ2-1; v_gene: TRBV7-2; d_gene: NA; abundance: once; CDR3nt: TGTGCCAGCAGCTTATATCCCGGCGGGCCGTCCTACAATGAGCAGTTCTTC; CDR3aa: CASSLYPGGPSYNEQFF
j_gene: TRBJ1-2; v_gene: TRBV6-4; d_gene: TRBD1; abundance: NA; CDR3nt: TGTGCCAGCGGACAGGGGACAGGTGGCTACACCTTC; CDR3aa: CASGQGTGGYTF
j_gene: TRBJ2-1; v_gene: TRBV5-6; d_gene: TRBD2; abundance: NA; CDR3nt: TGTGCCAGCAGCCTCAATCCGGGGACTAGGGTAGGTTACAATGAGCAGTTCTTC; CDR3aa: CASSLNPGTRVGYNEQFF
j_gene: TRBJ2-2; v_gene: TRBV7-9; d_gene: TRBD2; abundance: NA; CDR3nt: TGTGCCAGCAGCGTACCTAGCGGGAGATTGATCGGGGAGCTGTTTTTT; CDR3aa: CASSVPSGRLIGELFF
j_gene: TRBJ2-1; v_gene: TRBV18; d_gene: TRBD2; abundance: NA; CDR3nt: TGTGCCAGCTCACCCACTAGCGGGGAATGGAATGAGCAGTTCTTC; CDR3aa: CASSPTSGEWNEQFF
j_gene: TRBJ2-1; v_gene: TRBV9; d_gene: TRBD1; abundance: once; CDR3nt: TGTGCCAGCAGTCCAACTACAGGGGGCGATGAGCAGTTCTTC; CDR3aa: CASSPTTGGDEQFF
j_gene: TRBJ2-1; v_gene: TRBV7-6; d_gene: TRBD1; abundance: NA; CDR3nt: TGTGCCAGCAGCTTAGGCCCGGGACAGGGTCGCCAGGGTGAGCAGTTCTTC; CDR3aa: CASSLGPGQGRQGEQFF
j_gene: TRBJ1-2; v_gene: TRBV6-5; d_gene: TRBD1; abundance: NA; CDR3nt: TGTGCCAGCAGTAAGACAGGGAACTGTGGCTACACCTTC; CDR3aa: CASSKTGNCGYTF
j_gene: TRBJ2-1; v_gene: TRBV5-1; d_gene: TRBD2; abundance: NA; CDR3nt: TGCGCCAGCAGCTTGCTCGGGACTAGCGGGAGCGATGAGCAGTTCTTC; CDR3aa: CASSLLGTSGSDEQFF
j_gene: TRBJ1-1; v_gene: TRBV5-4; d_gene: NA; abundance: NA; CDR3nt: TGTGCCAGCAGCCCGGGAGGGCGGACTAACACTGAAGCTTTCTTT; CDR3aa: CASSPGGRTNTEAFF
j_gene: TRBJ1-3; v_gene: TRBV19; d_gene: TRBD1; abundance: NA; CDR3nt: TGTGCCAGTACCCTCGGACAGGAACGCTCTGGAAACACCATATATTTT; CDR3aa: CASTLGQERSGNTIYF
j_gene: TRBJ2-7; v_gene: TRBV10-3; d_gene: TRBD2; abundance: once; CDR3nt: TGTGCCATCAGTGACCCCTATAGCGGGAGCTCCTACGAGCAGTACTTC; CDR3aa: CAISDPYSGSSYEQYF
j_gene: TRBJ1-2; v_gene: TRBV6-1; d_gene: NA; abundance: NA; CDR3nt: TGTGCCAGCAGTGGCTCCGGGACTGGACCTCTTAACTATGGCTACACCTTC; CDR3aa: CASSGSGTGPLNYGYTF
j_gene: TRBJ2-1; v_gene: TRBV7-3; d_gene: TRBD2; abundance: NA; CDR3nt: TGTGCCAGCAGCTTAACGAAGCTAGCGGGAGGGAACAATGAGCAGTTCTTC; CDR3aa: CASSLTKLAGGNNEQFF
j_gene: TRBJ2-1; v_gene: TRBV9; d_gene: TRBD2; abundance: NA; CDR3nt: TGTGCCAGCAGCGTGCCTCTAGCGGGGAGCTACAATGAGCAGTTCTTC; CDR3aa: CASSVPLAGSYNEQFF
j_gene: TRBJ2-5; v_gene: TRBV5-1; d_gene: TRBD2; abundance: NA; CDR3nt: TGCGCCAGCAGCGTGGGACTAGCGGGGGCCGTCGGGGAGACCCAGTACTTC; CDR3aa: CASSVGLAGAVGETQYF
j_gene: TRBJ1-1; v_gene: TRBV30; d_gene: NA; abundance: NA; CDR3nt: TGTGCCTGGAGGGAGATGAACACTGAAGCTTTCTTT; CDR3aa: CAWREMNTEAFF
j_gene: TRBJ2-3; v_gene: TRBV29-1; d_gene: NA; abundance: NA; CDR3nt: TGCAGCGTTGACAATACGCAGTATTTT; CDR3aa: CSVDNTQYF
j_gene: TRBJ2-7; v_gene: TRBV29-1; d_gene: TRBD1; abundance: NA; CDR3nt: TGCAGCGTTGGAGGGACAGGGGTCTCCTACGAGCAGTACTTC; CDR3aa: CSVGGTGVSYEQYF